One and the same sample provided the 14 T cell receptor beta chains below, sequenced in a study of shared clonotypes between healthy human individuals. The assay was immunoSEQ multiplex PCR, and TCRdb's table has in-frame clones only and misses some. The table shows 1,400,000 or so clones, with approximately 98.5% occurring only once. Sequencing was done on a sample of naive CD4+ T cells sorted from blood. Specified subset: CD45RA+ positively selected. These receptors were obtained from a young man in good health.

CDR3 sequence reads: CASSFGVAGGYETQYF. CDR3 nucleotides: TGCGCCAGCAGCTTTGGGGTAGCGGGAGGTTATGAGACCCAGTACTTC. The J gene is TRBJ2-5, the V gene TRBV5-1; 10 nucleotides agree with TRBD2. With 2 bases clipped from V and 5 bases from J, the junction kept 9 bases outside the gene matches. The CDR3 consists of 16 residues. Per germline, CDR1 SGHRS and CDR2 YFSETQ.

For the CDR3, the DNA is TGTGCCAGCAGCCAAGGGGGGTCCTACGTCCACAATGAGCAGTTCTTC. Encoded protein: CASSQGGSYVHNEQFF. The chain recombines TRBV27 with TRBJ2-1; possibly TRBD1 or TRBD2 for D (6 bases each). V lost 6 bases and J 5 bases, leaving 20 bases between the germline ends. Germline V CDR1 and CDR2: MNHEY, SMNVEV (reference sequence). CDR3 size: 16 residues.

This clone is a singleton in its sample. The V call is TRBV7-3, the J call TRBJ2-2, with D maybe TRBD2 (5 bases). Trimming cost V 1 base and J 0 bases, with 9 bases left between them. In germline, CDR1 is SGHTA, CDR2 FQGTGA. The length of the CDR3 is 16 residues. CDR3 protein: CASSLNGGANTGELFF. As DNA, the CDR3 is TGTGCCAGCAGCTTAAACGGAGGAGCGAACACCGGGGAGCTGTTTTTT.

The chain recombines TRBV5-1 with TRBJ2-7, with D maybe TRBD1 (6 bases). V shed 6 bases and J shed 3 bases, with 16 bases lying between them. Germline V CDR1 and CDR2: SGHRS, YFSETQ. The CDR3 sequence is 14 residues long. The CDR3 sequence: CASTPTGQDYEQYF. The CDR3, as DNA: TGCGCCAGCACCCCCACGGGACAAGACTACGAGCAGTACTTC. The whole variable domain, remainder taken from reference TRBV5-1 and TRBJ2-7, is KAGVTQTPRYLIKTRGQQVTLSCSPISGHRSVSWYQQTPGQGLQFLFEYFSETQRNKGNFPGRFSGRQFSNSRSEMNVSTLELGDSALYLCASTPTGQDYEQYFGPGTRLTVT.

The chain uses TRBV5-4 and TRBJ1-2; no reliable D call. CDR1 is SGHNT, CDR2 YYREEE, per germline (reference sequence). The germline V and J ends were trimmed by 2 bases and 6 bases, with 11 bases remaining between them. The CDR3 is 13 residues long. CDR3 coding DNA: TGTGCCAGCAGCTTCAATACAGAAAATGGCTACACCTTC. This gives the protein CASSFNTENGYTF.

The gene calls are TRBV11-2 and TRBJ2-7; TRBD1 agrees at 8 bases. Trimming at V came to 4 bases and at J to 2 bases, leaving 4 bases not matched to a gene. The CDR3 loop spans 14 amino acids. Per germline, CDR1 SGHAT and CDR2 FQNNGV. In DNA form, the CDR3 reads TGTGCCAGCAGCTCCGACAGGGGTCCCTACGAGCAGTACTTC. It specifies CASSSDRGPYEQYF.

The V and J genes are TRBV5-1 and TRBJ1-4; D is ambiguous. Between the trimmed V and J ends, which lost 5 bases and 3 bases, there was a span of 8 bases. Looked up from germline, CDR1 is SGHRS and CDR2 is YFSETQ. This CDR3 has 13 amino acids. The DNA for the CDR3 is TGCGCCAGCAGATTGTCCGCTAATGAAAAACTGTTTTTT. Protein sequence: CASRLSANEKLFF.

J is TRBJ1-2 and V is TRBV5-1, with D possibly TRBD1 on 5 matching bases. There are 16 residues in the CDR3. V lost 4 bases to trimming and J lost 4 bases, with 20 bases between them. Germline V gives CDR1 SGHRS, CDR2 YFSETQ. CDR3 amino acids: CASSLGAGVSGYGYTF. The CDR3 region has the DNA TGCGCCAGCAGCCTTGGGGCCGGGGTGTCCGGCTATGGCTACACCTTC.

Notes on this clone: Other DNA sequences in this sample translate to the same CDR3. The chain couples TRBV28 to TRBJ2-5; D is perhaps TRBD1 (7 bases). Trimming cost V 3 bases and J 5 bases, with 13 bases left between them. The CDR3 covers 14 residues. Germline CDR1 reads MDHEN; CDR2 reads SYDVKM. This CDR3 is CASSFSGGGETQYF. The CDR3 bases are TGTGCCAGCAGTTTTTCCGGAGGGGGCGAGACCCAGTACTTC.

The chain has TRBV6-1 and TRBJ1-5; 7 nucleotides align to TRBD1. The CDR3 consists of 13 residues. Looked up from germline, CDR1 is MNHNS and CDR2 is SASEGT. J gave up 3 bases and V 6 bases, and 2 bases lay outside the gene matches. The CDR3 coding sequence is TGTGCCAGCAGACAGGGGACCAATCAGCCCCAGCATTTT. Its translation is CASRQGTNQPQHF.

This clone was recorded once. CDR3: CSGRRTRTSGRPNEQFF. The DNA of the CDR3 is TGCAGCGGGCGGCGGACCCGGACTAGCGGGAGACCCAATGAGCAGTTCTTC. The chain links TRBV29-1 to TRBJ2-1, with TRBD2 matching over 13 bases. The junction had 15 bases not matched to a gene; V was cut back by 7 bases and J by 6 bases. The germline CDR1 and CDR2 sequences are SQVTM and ANQGSEA. This CDR3 is built from 17 residues.

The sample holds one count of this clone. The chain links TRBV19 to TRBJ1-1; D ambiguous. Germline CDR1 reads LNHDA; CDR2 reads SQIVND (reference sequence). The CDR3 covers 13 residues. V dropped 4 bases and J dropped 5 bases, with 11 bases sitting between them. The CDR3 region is CASSKILGTEAFF. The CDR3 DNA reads TGTGCCAGTAGTAAGATCTTGGGGACTGAAGCTTTCTTT. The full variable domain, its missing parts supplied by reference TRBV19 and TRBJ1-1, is DGGITQSPKYLFRKEGQNVTLSCEQNLNHDAMYWYRQDPGQGLRLIYYSQIVNDFQKGDIAEGYSVSREKKESFPLTVTSAQKNPTAFYLCASSKILGTEAFFGQGTRLTVV.

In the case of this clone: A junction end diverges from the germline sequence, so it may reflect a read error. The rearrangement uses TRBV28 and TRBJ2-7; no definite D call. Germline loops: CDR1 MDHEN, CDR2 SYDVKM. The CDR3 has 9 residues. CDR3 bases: TGTGCCAGCGGGCGGCCCTGGGATTTC. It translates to CASGRPWDF.

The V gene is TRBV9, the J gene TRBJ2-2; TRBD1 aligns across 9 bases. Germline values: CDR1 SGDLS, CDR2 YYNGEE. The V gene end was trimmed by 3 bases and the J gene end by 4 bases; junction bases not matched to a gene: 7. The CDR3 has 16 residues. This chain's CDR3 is CASSDAGTGFTGELFF. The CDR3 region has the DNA TGTGCCAGCAGCGATGCCGGGACAGGGTTCACCGGGGAGCTGTTTTTT.